One and the same sample provided the 22 T cell receptor beta chains below, sequenced in a study of blood T cell repertoires in COVID-19. TCRdb's copy holds only in-frame clones and misses some; the assay was immunoSEQ multiplex PCR. The sample carries nearly 400,000 clones, roughly 91% recorded once. Sequenced material: PBMCs or T cells enriched from blood (not recorded which). Receptors were obtained from a woman aged 30 to 39 who had recovered from COVID-19.

The gene calls are TRBV19 and TRBJ2-3; possibly TRBD2 for D (5 bases). The germline V gene has CDR1 LNHDA and CDR2 SQIVND (reference sequence). V gave up 1 base and J gave up 6 bases, with 8 bases separating them. The CDR3 totals 13 residues. The CDR3 region has the DNA TGTGCCAGTAGTATAGGAGGGTCGGATACGCAGTATTTT. The encoded protein is CASSIGGSDTQYF.

The chain recombines TRBV7-2 with TRBJ2-3; D unclear. This CDR3 is built from 15 residues. V lost 4 bases to trimming and J lost 3 bases, with 14 bases between them. Looked up from germline, CDR1 is SGHTA and CDR2 is FQGNSA. CDR3 region: CASSSDSSGTDTQYF. The CDR3 DNA follows: TGTGCCAGCAGCTCCGACTCCTCCGGAACAGATACGCAGTATTTT.

This rearrangement joins TRBV16 to TRBJ2-1, with 14 positions matching TRBD2. The V gene end was trimmed by 6 bases and the J gene end by 7 bases; junction bases not matched to a gene: 14. This CDR3 is 18 amino acids long. In germline, CDR1 is KGHSY, CDR2 FQNENV. The CDR3 protein is CASRRWTSGGPGVNEQFF. The CDR3, as DNA: TGTGCCAGCAGACGGTGGACTAGCGGGGGGCCGGGGGTTAATGAGCAGTTCTTC.

This clone was seen just once. The chain employs TRBV7-9 and TRBJ2-3, with 11 bases lining up with TRBD2. The junction had 3 bases not matched to a gene; V was cut back by 4 bases and J by 3 bases. The CDR3 is made up of 15 amino acids. From germline, CDR1 is SEHNR and CDR2 FQNEAQ (reference sequence). CDR3 residues: CASSSASGGTDTQYF. DNA of the CDR3: TGTGCCAGCAGCTCCGCTAGCGGGGGGACAGATACGCAGTATTTT.

This clone came up a few times. This rearrangement joins TRBV27 to TRBJ2-2; no definite D call. The CDR3 spans 17 residues. V lost 0 bases and J lost 0, with 11 bases in between. From germline, CDR1 is MNHEY and CDR2 SMNVEV (reference sequence). The CDR3 reads CASSLSKALPNTGELFF. In DNA form, the CDR3 reads TGTGCCAGCAGTTTATCGAAAGCCCTCCCGAACACCGGGGAGCTGTTTTTT.

The chain employs TRBV11-2 and TRBJ2-5; 8 bases are shared with TRBD2. CDR1 and CDR2 from the germline V gene are SGHAT and FQNNGV. This CDR3 is 18 amino acids long. Unmatched junction bases numbered 15, after V lost 5 bases and J lost 1 base. CDR3 bases: TGTGCCAGCAGCCCCAGTTCGGGACTAGGTCGGCCCCAAGAGACCCAGTACTTC. Protein product: CASSPSSGLGRPQETQYF.

This clone was observed a single time. This chain links TRBV4-2 with TRBJ1-1; 9 positions match TRBD1. The CDR3 loop spans 17 amino acids. V dropped 4 bases and J dropped 2; count of bases not matched to a gene: 11. Germline CDR1 is LGHNA and CDR2 is YNFKEQ. DNA of the CDR3: TGTGCCAGCAGCCCGTCGGGACAGGGTTTCTCAAACACTGAAGCTTTCTTT. Translating it yields CASSPSGQGFSNTEAFF.

V is TRBV4-2 and J is TRBJ1-1; TRBD1 matches at 7 bases. There are 17 residues in the CDR3. V lost 3 bases and J lost 1; bases outside the gene matches: 11. The germline CDR1 and CDR2 sequences are LGHNA and YNFKEQ. The CDR3 coding sequence is TGTGCCAGCAGCCAGTATCTTCCGGGGACAGCGAACACTGAAGCTTTCTTT. Its protein product is CASSQYLPGTANTEAFF.

The chain uses TRBV3-1 (or the pseudogene TRBV3-2) and TRBJ1-5, with 10 bases that match TRBD1. This CDR3 has 15 residues. The germline V gene has CDR1 LGHDT and CDR2 YNNKEL (reference sequence). Trimming cost V 4 bases and J 7 bases; bases outside gene matches: 7. CDR3 residues: CASSLSGTGVQPQHF. As DNA, the CDR3 is TGTGCCAGCAGCCTCTCCGGGACAGGGGTCCAGCCCCAGCATTTT.

The chain joins TRBV2 to TRBJ2-5, with 9 bases matching TRBD2. V shed 6 bases, J shed 1 base, and the junction held 6 bases outside the gene matches. The CDR3 is 15 amino acids. The germline V gene has CDR1 SNHLY and CDR2 FYNNEI. CDR3 in DNA: TGTGCCAGCAGGGACGCACTAGCGGGCCAAGAGACCCAGTACTTC. Residues: CASRDALAGQETQYF.

V gene TRBV9 combines with J gene TRBJ2-7, with D possibly being TRBD2 (5 bases). The CDR3 has 13 residues. The ends were cut back, 3 bases at V and 0 bases at J, with 7 bases in the middle. From germline, CDR1 is SGDLS and CDR2 YYNGEE. CDR3 sequence reads: CASSAGSSYEQYF. Here the CDR3 DNA reads TGTGCCAGCAGCGCGGGGAGCTCCTACGAGCAGTACTTC.

The chain uses TRBV21-1 and TRBJ2-1; the table assigns TRBD2, which was not confirmed against the DNA. TRBV21-1 is labeled a pseudogene. The CDR3 spans 17 residues. CDR3 in amino acids: CASSKGLAGGPGNEQFF. In DNA, the CDR3 is TGTGCCAGCAGCAAAGGGCTAGCGGGAGGGCCCGGCAATGAGCAGTTCTTC.

V and J are TRBV5-6 and TRBJ2-7; TRBD2 is a possible D gene (6 bases). Looked up from germline, CDR1 is SGHDT and CDR2 is YYEEEE. Trimming shortened V by 7 bases and J by 4 bases, and 18 bases separated the two germline ends. The CDR3 is made up of 14 amino acids. CDR3 loop: CASGFGTGEYEQYF. DNA of the CDR3: TGTGCCAGCGGTTTCGGAACGGGGGAATACGAGCAGTACTTC.

The CDR3 is CASRGPGHGYTF. The CDR3 bases are TGTGCCAGCAGGGGGCCAGGGCATGGCTACACCTTC. The chain uses TRBV5-4 and TRBJ1-2, with a weak D call TRBD1 (5 bases). The germline gives CDR1 SGHNT, CDR2 YYREEE (reference sequence). The V and J ends lost 5 bases and 6 bases respectively, with 11 bases between them. The CDR3 sequence is 12 residues long.

J is TRBJ2-7 and V is TRBV12-3 or TRBV12-4; D call uncertain. The V and J ends lost 7 bases and 4 bases respectively, with 11 bases between them. CDR3 length equals 12 residues. CDR3 coding DNA: TGTGCCAGCATCCCTTTGCAGTACGAGCAGTACTTC. This encodes CASIPLQYEQYF.

The chain uses TRBV19 and TRBJ1-5; possibly TRBD1 for D (6 bases). CDR1 and CDR2 from the germline V gene are LNHDA and SQIVND (reference sequence). Trimming shortened V by 5 bases and J by 7 bases, and 15 bases separated the two germline ends. The CDR3 sequence is 14 residues long. The CDR3 DNA follows: TGTGCCAGTAGTGTAACAGGGTCTTACCAGCCCCAGCATTTT. This gives the protein CASSVTGSYQPQHF.

The chain joins TRBV19 to TRBJ2-5, with D tentatively TRBD2 (5 bases). The ends were cut back, 3 bases at V and 4 bases at J, with 18 bases in the middle. Germline values: CDR1 LNHDA, CDR2 SQIVND (reference sequence). CDR3 size: 16 residues. CDR3 coding DNA: TGTGCCAGTAGTATTCGACGGGGTGGGTCAGGAGAGACCCAGTACTTC. Translating gives CASSIRRGGSGETQYF.

J is TRBJ1-6 and V is TRBV28, with D possibly being TRBD1 (6 bases). CDR3 length equals 17 residues. The V and J ends lost 3 bases and 0 bases respectively, with 12 bases between them. The germline gives CDR1 MDHEN, CDR2 SYDVKM. CDR3 DNA sequence: TGTGCCAGCAGTTTGGGACAACTGAGCTCCTATAATTCACCCCTCCACTTT. This sequence encodes CASSLGQLSSYNSPLHF.

This clone appeared once. Distinct nucleotide sequences in the sample also encode this CDR3. J is TRBJ2-3 and V is TRBV3-1 (or the pseudogene TRBV3-2); 8 nucleotides align to TRBD2. V was pared by 3 bases and J by 1 base, with 3 bases of the junction left unmatched. The germline V gene has CDR1 LGHDT and CDR2 YNNKEL (reference sequence). The CDR3 runs 15 residues. In DNA form, the CDR3 reads TGTGCCAGCAGCCAGAGCGGGGGAGGCACAGATACGCAGTATTTT. It yields the protein CASSQSGGGTDTQYF.

This clone has a handful of counts. The chain is built from TRBV13 and TRBJ1-4; 8 bases line up with TRBD1. The CDR3 runs 15 residues. Germline V gene data show CDR1 as PRHDT and CDR2 as FYEKMQ (reference sequence). Germline trimming cut 6 bases from V and 8 bases from J; bases unmatched to any gene: 11. The CDR3 sequence: CASRIADRESEKLFF. The CDR3 coding sequence is TGTGCCAGCAGAATAGCGGACAGGGAAAGCGAAAAACTGTTTTTT. The full variable domain, with the rest looked up from reference TRBV13 and TRBJ1-4, is AAGVIQSPRHLIKEKRETATLKCYPIPRHDTVYWYQQGPGQDPQFLISFYEKMQSDKGSIPDRFSAQQFSDYHSELNMSSLELGDSALYFCASRIADRESEKLFFGSGTQLSVL.

The genes are TRBV5-4 and TRBJ2-5; 10 positions agree with TRBD1. The CDR3 is made up of 16 amino acids. Germline assignment: CDR1 SGHNT and CDR2 YYREEE (reference sequence). V lost 3 bases and J lost 2; bases outside the gene matches: 7. The CDR3 sequence: CASSSGPGQGQETQYF. The CDR3 DNA reads as TGTGCCAGCAGCTCAGGTCCGGGACAGGGGCAAGAGACCCAGTACTTC.

The chain carries TRBV6-5 and TRBJ1-2, with no clear D. Germline CDR1 and CDR2: MNHEY and SVGAGI. The V and J ends lost 0 bases and 0 bases respectively, with 5 bases between them. The CDR3 is made up of 14 amino acids. The CDR3: CASSYSSTNYGYTF. CDR3 DNA: TGTGCCAGCAGTTACTCGTCCACTAACTATGGCTACACCTTC.